The TCR beta chain under discussion was sequenced for a study of blood T cell repertoires in COVID-19. Looking at the study overall: Specimens from acute and convalescent COVID-19 originated in the United States, Italy and Spain. PBMCs, B-cell-depleted T cells, or T cells were the source of the cDNA or gDNA that made up the material.

The germline V and J ends were trimmed by 2 bases and 4 bases, with 19 bases remaining between them. The CDR3 extends over 17 amino acids. Germline loops: CDR1 MNHEY, CDR2 SVGEGT. Original methodology: Reference gene primer amplification in the assay estimated nucleated cell counts. Measured with immunoSEQ multiplex PCR; TCRdb has only the in-frame clones, and not every one. That table gives V, J and clone size, and the DNA gave D and trimming. Here the sample spans 85,000 to 100,000 clones, about 78% being singletons. The V and J genes are TRBV6-2 or TRBV6-3 and TRBJ2-3; D perhaps matches TRBD2 (6 bases). The clonotype originates from a man over 45 who had recovered from COVID-19. Sequencing was carried out using peripheral blood. DNA for the CDR3: TGTGCCAGCAGTTACAGGCTCCTAGCGAATAGCGCAGATACGCAGTATTTT. This codes for CASSYRLLANSADTQYF.